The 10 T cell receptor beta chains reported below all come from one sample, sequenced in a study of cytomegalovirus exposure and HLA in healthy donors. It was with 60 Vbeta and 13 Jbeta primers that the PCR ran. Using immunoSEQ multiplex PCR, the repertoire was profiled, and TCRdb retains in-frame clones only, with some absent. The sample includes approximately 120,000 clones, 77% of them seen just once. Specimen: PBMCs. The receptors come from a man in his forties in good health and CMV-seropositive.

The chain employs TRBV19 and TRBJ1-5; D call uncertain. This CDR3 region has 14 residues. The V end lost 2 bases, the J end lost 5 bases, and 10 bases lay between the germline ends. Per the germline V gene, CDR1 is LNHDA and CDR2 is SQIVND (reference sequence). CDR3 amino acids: CASSIYPADQPQHF. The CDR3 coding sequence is TGTGCCAGTAGTATATACCCCGCGGATCAGCCCCAGCATTTT.

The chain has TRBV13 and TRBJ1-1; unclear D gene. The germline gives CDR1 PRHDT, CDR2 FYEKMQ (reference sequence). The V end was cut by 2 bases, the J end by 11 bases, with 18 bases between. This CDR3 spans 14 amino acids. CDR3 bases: TGTGCCAGCAGCTTAAACGGTGCAGCTCAGAGGGCTTTCTTT. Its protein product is CASSLNGAAQRAFF.

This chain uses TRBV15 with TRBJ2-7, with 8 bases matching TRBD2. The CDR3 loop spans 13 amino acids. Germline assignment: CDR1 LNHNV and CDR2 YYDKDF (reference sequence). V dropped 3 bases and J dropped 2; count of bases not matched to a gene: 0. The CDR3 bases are TGTGCCACCAGCAGGACTAGCGCCTACGAGCAGTACTTC. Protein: CATSRTSAYEQYF.

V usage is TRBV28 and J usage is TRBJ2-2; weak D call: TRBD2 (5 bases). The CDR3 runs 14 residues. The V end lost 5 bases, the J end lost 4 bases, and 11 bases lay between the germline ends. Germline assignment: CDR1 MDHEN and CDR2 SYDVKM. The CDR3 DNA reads TGTGCCAGCAGTCTCGGGATCCTCACCGGGGAGCTGTTTTTT. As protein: CASSLGILTGELFF.

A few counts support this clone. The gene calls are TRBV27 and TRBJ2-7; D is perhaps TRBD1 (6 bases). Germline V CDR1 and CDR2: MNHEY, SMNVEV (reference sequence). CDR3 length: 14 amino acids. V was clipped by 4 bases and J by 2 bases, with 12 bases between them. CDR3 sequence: CASSSGDITYEQYF. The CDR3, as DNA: TGTGCCAGCAGTTCAGGGGACATAACCTACGAGCAGTACTTC.

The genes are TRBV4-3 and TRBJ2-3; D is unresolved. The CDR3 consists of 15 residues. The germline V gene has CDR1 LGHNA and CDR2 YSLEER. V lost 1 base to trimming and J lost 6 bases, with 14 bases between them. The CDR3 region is CASSQVPVDPDTQYF. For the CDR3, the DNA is TGCGCCAGCAGCCAAGTTCCGGTAGATCCCGATACGCAGTATTTT.

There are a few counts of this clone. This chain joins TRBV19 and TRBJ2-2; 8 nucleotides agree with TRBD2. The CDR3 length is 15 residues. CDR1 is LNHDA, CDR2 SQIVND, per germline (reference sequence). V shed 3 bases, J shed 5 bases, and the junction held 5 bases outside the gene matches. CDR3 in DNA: TGTGCCAGTAGTATCATACGGGGGGGTACCGGGGAGCTGTTTTTT. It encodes CASSIIRGGTGELFF.

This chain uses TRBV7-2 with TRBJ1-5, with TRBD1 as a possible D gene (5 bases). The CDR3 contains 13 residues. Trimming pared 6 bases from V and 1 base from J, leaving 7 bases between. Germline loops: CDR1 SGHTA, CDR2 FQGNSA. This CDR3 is CASSRQSNQPQHF. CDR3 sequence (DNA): TGTGCCAGCAGTCGACAGAGCAATCAGCCCCAGCATTTT.

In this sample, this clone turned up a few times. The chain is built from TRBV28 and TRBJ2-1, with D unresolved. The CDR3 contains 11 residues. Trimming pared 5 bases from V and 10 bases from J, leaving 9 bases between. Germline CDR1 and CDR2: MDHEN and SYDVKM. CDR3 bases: TGTGCCAGCAGTCCAACAAAAGAGCAGTTCTTC. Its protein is CASSPTKEQFF.

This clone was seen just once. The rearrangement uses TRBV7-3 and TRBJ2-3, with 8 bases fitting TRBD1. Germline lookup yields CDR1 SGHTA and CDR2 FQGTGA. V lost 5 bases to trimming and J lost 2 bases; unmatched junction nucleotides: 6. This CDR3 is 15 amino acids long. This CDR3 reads CASSLPGQATDTQYF. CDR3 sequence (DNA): TGTGCCAGCAGCCTCCCGGGACAGGCCACAGATACGCAGTATTTT.